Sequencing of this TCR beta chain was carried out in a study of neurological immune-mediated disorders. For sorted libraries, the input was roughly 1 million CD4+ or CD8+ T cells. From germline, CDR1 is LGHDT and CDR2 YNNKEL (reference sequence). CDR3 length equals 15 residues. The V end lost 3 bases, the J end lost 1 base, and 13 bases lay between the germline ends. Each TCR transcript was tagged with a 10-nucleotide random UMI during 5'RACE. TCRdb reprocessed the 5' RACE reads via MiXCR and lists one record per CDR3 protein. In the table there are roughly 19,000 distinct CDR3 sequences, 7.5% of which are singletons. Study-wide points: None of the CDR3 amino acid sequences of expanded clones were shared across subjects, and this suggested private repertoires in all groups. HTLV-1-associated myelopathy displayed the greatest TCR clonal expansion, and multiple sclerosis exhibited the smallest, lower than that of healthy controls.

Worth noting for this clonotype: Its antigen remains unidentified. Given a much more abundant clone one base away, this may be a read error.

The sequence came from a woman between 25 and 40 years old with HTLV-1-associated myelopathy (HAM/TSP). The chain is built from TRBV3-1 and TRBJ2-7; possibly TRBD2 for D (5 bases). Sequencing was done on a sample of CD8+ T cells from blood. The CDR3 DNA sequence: TGTGCCAGCAGCCAGGAGGAAGCCAGGTCCTACGAGCAGTACTTC. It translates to CASSQEEARSYEQYF.